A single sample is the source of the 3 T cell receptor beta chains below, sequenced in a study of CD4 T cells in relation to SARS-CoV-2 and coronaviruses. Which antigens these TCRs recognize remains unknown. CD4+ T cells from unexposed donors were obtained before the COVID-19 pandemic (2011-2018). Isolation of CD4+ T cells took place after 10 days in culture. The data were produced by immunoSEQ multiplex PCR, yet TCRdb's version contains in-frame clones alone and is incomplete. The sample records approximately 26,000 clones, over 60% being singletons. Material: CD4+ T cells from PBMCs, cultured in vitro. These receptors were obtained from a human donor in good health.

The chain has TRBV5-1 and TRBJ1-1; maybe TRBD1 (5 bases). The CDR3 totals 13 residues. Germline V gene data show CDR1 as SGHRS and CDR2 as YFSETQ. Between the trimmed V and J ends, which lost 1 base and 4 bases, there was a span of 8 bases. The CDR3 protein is CASSLHGGTEAFF. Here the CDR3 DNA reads TGCGCCAGCAGCTTGCATGGGGGCACTGAAGCTTTCTTT.

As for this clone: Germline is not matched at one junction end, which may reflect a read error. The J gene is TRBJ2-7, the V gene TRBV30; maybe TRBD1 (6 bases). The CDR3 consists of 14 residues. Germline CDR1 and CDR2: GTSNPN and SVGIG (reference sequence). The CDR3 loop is CAWGKTGQFYVQYF. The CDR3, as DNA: TGTGCCTGGGGGAAGACAGGCCAATTCTACGTGCAGTACTTC.

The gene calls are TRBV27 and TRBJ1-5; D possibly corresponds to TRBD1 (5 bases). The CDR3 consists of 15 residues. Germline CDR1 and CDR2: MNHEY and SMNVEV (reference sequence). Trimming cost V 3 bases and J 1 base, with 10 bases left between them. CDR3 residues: CASSLSRASNQPQHF. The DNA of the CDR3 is TGTGCCAGCAGTTTGAGCAGGGCAAGCAATCAGCCCCAGCATTTT.